Listed here are 30 T cell receptor beta chains from one sample, sequenced in a study of blood T cell repertoires in COVID-19. Assay used: immunoSEQ multiplex PCR; TCRdb lists only in-frame clones, some missing. The table has approximately 300,000 clones, roughly nine tenths seen once. The sample taken for sequencing was peripheral blood. The receptors come from a woman between 25 and 40 years old with COVID-19, enrolled during active disease.

This chain links TRBV9 with TRBJ1-1; D is uncertain. The germline V and J ends were trimmed by 0 bases and 7 bases, with 10 bases remaining between them. Germline values: CDR1 SGDLS, CDR2 YYNGEE. The CDR3 length is 13 residues. Written as DNA, the CDR3 is TGTGCCAGCAGCGTAGTTGGAGATGGTGAAGCTTTCTTT. It translates to CASSVVGDGEAFF.

The chain employs TRBV29-1 and TRBJ1-3, with D maybe TRBD1 (5 bases). Germline CDR1 and CDR2: SQVTM and ANQGSEA. The ends were cut back, 4 bases at V and 0 bases at J, with 10 bases in the middle. CDR3 size: 14 residues. As DNA, the CDR3 is TGCAGCGTTGGACAGTCCCGCTCTGGAAACACCATATATTTT. Its protein product is CSVGQSRSGNTIYF.

V gene TRBV30 combines with J gene TRBJ2-6, with 9 bases aligning to TRBD1. Germline V CDR1 and CDR2: GTSNPN, SVGIG (reference sequence). The CDR3 is made up of 19 amino acids. Germline trimming cut 0 bases from V and 2 bases from J; bases unmatched to any gene: 11. The CDR3 DNA is TGTGCCTGGAGTGTACTTAGGACAGGGGAATTGGCTGGGGCCAACGTCCTGACTTTC. Protein sequence: CAWSVLRTGELAGANVLTF.

This rearrangement joins TRBV5-1 to TRBJ1-3; D is unclear. V was pared by 4 bases and J by 4 bases, with 15 bases between. CDR3 length: 15 residues. Germline V gene data show CDR1 as SGHRS and CDR2 as YFSETQ. CDR3 sequence reads: CASSPRGVAGNTIYF. The CDR3 bases are TGCGCCAGCAGCCCACGAGGAGTAGCCGGAAACACCATATATTTT.

The chain recombines TRBV6-6 with TRBJ1-6; D is unclear. Trimming removed 5 bases from V and 10 bases from J, with 9 bases in between. The CDR3 contains 12 residues. From germline, CDR1 is MNHNY and CDR2 SVGAGI (reference sequence). The CDR3 spells CASSLAESPLHF. CDR3 nucleotides: TGTGCCAGCAGTCTAGCCGAATCACCCCTCCACTTT.

V usage is TRBV30 and J usage is TRBJ1-1; 10 bases are a match to TRBD1. V was clipped by 3 bases and J by 5 bases; unmatched bases: 3. The germline CDR1 and CDR2 sequences are GTSNPN and SVGIG (reference sequence). The CDR3 is 13 amino acids. The CDR3 protein is CAWRTGGWTEAFF. CDR3 coding DNA: TGTGCCTGGAGGACAGGGGGCTGGACTGAAGCTTTCTTT.

This rearrangement joins TRBV18 to TRBJ2-2; tentative D call: TRBD2 (6 bases). The V end lost 0 bases, the J end lost 8 bases, and 10 bases lay between the germline ends. Per the germline V gene, CDR1 is KGHSH and CDR2 is LQKENI. The CDR3 extends over 14 amino acids. The CDR3 loop reads CASSPPETSGELFF. Written as DNA, the CDR3 is TGTGCCAGCTCACCACCGGAGACTAGTGGGGAGCTGTTTTTT.

This rearrangement joins TRBV7-2 to TRBJ1-2; D remains unclear. The CDR3 contains 11 residues. CDR1 is SGHTA, CDR2 FQGNSA, per germline. V was pared by 5 bases and J by 3 bases, with 4 bases between. CDR3 DNA: TGTGCCAGCAGCCTATACTATGGCTACACCTTC. The encoded protein is CASSLYYGYTF.

The chain has TRBV7-2 and TRBJ1-2; weak D call: TRBD1 (5 bases). Looked up from germline, CDR1 is SGHTA and CDR2 is FQGNSA. The V end was cut by 3 bases, the J end by 2 bases, with 10 bases between. CDR3 length: 14 amino acids. Here the CDR3 DNA reads TGTGCCAGCAGCTTTGAGACAGACAACTATGGCTACACCTTC. It specifies CASSFETDNYGYTF. The full variable domain, rest sourced from reference TRBV7-2 and TRBJ1-2, is GAGVSQSPSNKVTEKGKDVELRCDPISGHTALYWYRQSLGQGLEFLIYFQGNSAPDKSGLPSDRFSAERTGGSVSTLTIQRTQQEDSAVYLCASSFETDNYGYTFGSGTRLTVV.

The rearrangement links TRBV12-3 or TRBV12-4 to TRBJ1-2; 7 positions agree with TRBD1. CDR3 length equals 13 residues. V shed 6 bases and J 8 bases; nucleotides not matched to a gene: 9. The CDR3 DNA is TGTGCCAGCAGCCGGGACAGAGTCGACGGCTACACCTTC. Its translation is CASSRDRVDGYTF.

V is TRBV6-1 and J is TRBJ1-6; D uncertain. Trimming took off 1 base at V and 6 bases at J, with 7 bases between the two ends. The CDR3 runs to 14 residues. Per germline, CDR1 MNHNS and CDR2 SASEGT. CDR3 in DNA: TGTGCCAGCAGTGAAGTCCGGGGTAATTCACCCCTCCACTTT. Translating gives CASSEVRGNSPLHF.

This clone was recorded only once. V gene TRBV3-1 (or the pseudogene TRBV3-2) combines with J gene TRBJ1-5, with 7 bases that match TRBD1. The CDR3 sequence is 14 residues long. CDR1 LGHDT and CDR2 YNNKEL come from the germline V gene (reference sequence). V trimming: 3 bases; J trimming: 2 bases; junction bases outside the gene matches: 1. The CDR3 DNA reads TGTGCCAGCAGCCACGGGACAGGCAATCAGCCCCAGCATTTT. This codes for CASSHGTGNQPQHF.

The chain combines TRBV9 with TRBJ2-3, with a possible D match to TRBD1 (6 bases). V lost 5 bases to trimming and J lost 4 bases, with 11 bases between them. The CDR3 contains 13 residues. Germline V gives CDR1 SGDLS, CDR2 YYNGEE. CDR3 protein: CASSPKGADTQYF. As DNA, the CDR3 is TGTGCCAGCAGTCCAAAGGGGGCAGATACGCAGTATTTT.

The V and J genes are TRBV5-1 and TRBJ1-2, with D unresolved. Germline V gene sequence: CDR1 SGHRS, CDR2 YFSETQ. The V gene lost 1 base and the J gene lost 3 bases, with 10 bases spanning the gap. The CDR3 covers 14 residues. This CDR3 is CASSLNPGDYGYTF. The CDR3 bases are TGCGCCAGCAGCTTGAATCCGGGAGACTATGGCTACACCTTC.

This sequence joins TRBV7-8 and TRBJ1-5; no clear D gene. The ends were cut back, 5 bases at V and 2 bases at J, with 13 bases in the middle. The CDR3 length is 15 residues. In germline, CDR1 is SGHVS, CDR2 FQNEAQ. The CDR3 bases are TGTGCCAGCAGCCAGGAGGTTCTACGCAATCAGCCCCAGCATTTT. As protein: CASSQEVLRNQPQHF.

This chain joins TRBV29-1 and TRBJ1-2; 7 bases agree with TRBD1. CDR3 size: 13 residues. V lost 5 bases, J lost 4 bases, and 7 bases stayed unmatched. Per germline, CDR1 SQVTM and CDR2 ANQGSEA. The DNA of the CDR3 is TGCAGCGTTTTAGAGACAGGGCCCTATGGCTACACCTTC. Amino acids: CSVLETGPYGYTF.

This chain joins TRBV25-1 and TRBJ1-4; TRBD1 is a possible D gene (5 bases). This CDR3 is built from 14 residues. With 2 bases removed from V and 6 bases from J, the gap between germline ends came to 10 bases. CDR1 is MGHDK and CDR2 is SYGVNS in the germline V gene. The DNA for the CDR3 is TGTGCCAGCAGTGAAGGGGCAGGGCATGAAAAACTGTTTTTT. It encodes CASSEGAGHEKLFF.

Comment on this clone: This CDR3 is also generated by other DNA sequences in the sample. This sequence joins TRBV7-2 and TRBJ1-5; 7 nucleotides agree with TRBD1. This CDR3 comprises 15 residues. CDR1 and CDR2 from the germline V gene are SGHTA and FQGNSA. Trimming took 5 bases from V and 2 from J; bases not matched to a gene: 6. CDR3 loop: CASSLTGTGNQPQHF. CDR3 in DNA: TGTGCCAGCAGCCTTACCGGGACAGGCAATCAGCCCCAGCATTTT. The variable domain in full, completed from reference TRBV7-2 and TRBJ1-5, reads GAGVSQSPSNKVTEKGKDVELRCDPISGHTALYWYRQSLGQGLEFLIYFQGNSAPDKSGLPSDRFSAERTGGSVSTLTIQRTQQEDSAVYLCASSLTGTGNQPQHFGDGTRLSIL.

This clone occurred once. The V call is TRBV2, the J call TRBJ1-4; perhaps TRBD1 as D (6 bases). V was shortened by 8 bases and J by 2 bases, with 9 bases between the two germline ends. This CDR3 spans 13 amino acids. Germline CDR1 SNHLY, CDR2 FYNNEI. The CDR3 loop reads CASGTGTNEKLFF. The DNA for the CDR3 is TGTGCCAGCGGAACAGGGACTAATGAAAAACTGTTTTTT.

The chain recombines TRBV12-3 or TRBV12-4 with TRBJ2-1; 7 nucleotides line up with TRBD1. J lost 7 bases, V lost 4 bases, and 4 bases had no gene match. The CDR3 extends over 13 amino acids. CDR3 DNA: TGTGCCAGCAGTTACAGGGGTGGTAATGAGCAGTTCTTC. Translating gives CASSYRGGNEQFF.

The V and J genes are TRBV3-1 (or the pseudogene TRBV3-2) and TRBJ2-3; TRBD1 aligns across 9 bases. The CDR3 covers 17 residues. Per germline, CDR1 LGHDT and CDR2 YNNKEL (reference sequence). V lost 2 bases to trimming and J lost 3 bases; unmatched junction nucleotides: 9. The CDR3 loop reads CASSQFTGTGLTDTQYF. In DNA, the CDR3 is TGTGCCAGCAGCCAATTCACCGGGACAGGGTTAACAGATACGCAGTATTTT.

The rearrangement uses TRBV15 and TRBJ1-1; tentatively, D is TRBD1 (5 bases). V lost 3 bases and J lost 2, with 16 bases in between. CDR3 length: 16 amino acids. The germline V gene encodes CDR1 LNHNV and CDR2 YYDKDF (reference sequence). CDR3 DNA sequence: TGTGCCACCAGCAGCGACCAGGGTCGTCAAAACACTGAAGCTTTCTTT. Protein sequence: CATSSDQGRQNTEAFF.

This chain uses TRBV7-9 with TRBJ1-3; maybe TRBD1 (6 bases). This CDR3 has 15 residues. The germline gives CDR1 SEHNR, CDR2 FQNEAQ (reference sequence). Trimming cost V 1 base and J 4 bases, with 11 bases left between them. The CDR3 loop is CASSLGAGAGNTIYF. The CDR3 DNA is TGTGCCAGCAGCTTAGGAGCAGGGGCGGGAAACACCATATATTTT. The whole variable domain, remainder taken from reference TRBV7-9 and TRBJ1-3, is DTGVSQNPRHKITKRGQNVTFRCDPISEHNRLYWYRQTLGQGPEFLTYFQNEAQLEKSRLLSDRFSAERPKGSFSTLEIQRTEQGDSAMYLCASSLGAGAGNTIYFGEGSWLTVV.

The rearrangement uses TRBV24-1 and TRBJ1-2, with 8 bases matching TRBD1. Losses at the gene ends were 2 bases for V and 7 bases for J; bases not matched to a gene: 5. Per the germline V gene, CDR1 is KGHDR and CDR2 is SFDVKD. The CDR3 runs to 14 residues. DNA of the CDR3: TGTGCCACCAGTGATTCCTACAGGGGGGTTGGCTACACCTTC. Its translation: CATSDSYRGVGYTF.

The chain combines TRBV2 with TRBJ2-1; D might be TRBD1 (6 bases). V dropped 7 bases and J dropped 6 bases, with 16 bases sitting between them. Germline CDR1 and CDR2: SNHLY and FYNNEI. The CDR3 runs to 14 residues. CDR3 sequence: CASTYPAGVNEQFF. The CDR3 nucleotides are TGTGCCAGCACCTACCCGGCAGGGGTCAATGAGCAGTTCTTC.

The rearrangement joins TRBV7-9 to TRBJ2-5; a weak D match, TRBD2 (5 bases). The V end was cut by 5 bases, the J end by 0 bases, with 13 bases between. The germline CDR1 and CDR2 sequences are SEHNR and FQNEAQ (reference sequence). The CDR3 length is 15 residues. As DNA, the CDR3 is TGTGCCAGCAGCGATGCGGGCAGATACCAAGAGACCCAGTACTTC. Encoded protein: CASSDAGRYQETQYF.

The chain joins TRBV7-9 to TRBJ1-3; 7 positions agree with TRBD1. Unmatched junction bases numbered 2, after V lost 5 bases and J lost 4 bases. The germline CDR1 and CDR2 sequences are SEHNR and FQNEAQ (reference sequence). CDR3 length equals 13 residues. The CDR3 coding sequence is TGTGCCAGCAGCCGGGGACAGGGAAACACCATATATTTT. Residues: CASSRGQGNTIYF. The full variable domain, completed using reference TRBV7-9 and TRBJ1-3, is DTGVSQNPRHKITKRGQNVTFRCDPISEHNRLYWYRQTLGQGPEFLTYFQNEAQLEKSRLLSDRFSAERPKGSFSTLEIQRTEQGDSAMYLCASSRGQGNTIYFGEGSWLTVV.

V gene TRBV30 combines with J gene TRBJ1-5; the D gene is possibly TRBD1 (5 bases). There are 13 residues in the CDR3. V lost 2 bases and J 7 bases, leaving 12 bases between the germline ends. The germline gives CDR1 GTSNPN, CDR2 SVGIG (reference sequence). The CDR3 DNA reads as TGTGCCTGGAGTCGGGGGACGGGACAGCCCCAGCATTTT. It is translated as CAWSRGTGQPQHF.

The chain combines TRBV6-5 with TRBJ1-1; D remains unclear. V was clipped by 7 bases and J by 4 bases, with 13 bases between them. Per the germline V gene, CDR1 is MNHEY and CDR2 is SVGAGI. The CDR3 totals 13 residues. CDR3 protein: CASTSGMATEAFF. The CDR3 region has the DNA TGTGCCAGCACTTCGGGGATGGCCACTGAAGCTTTCTTT.

The chain combines TRBV14 with TRBJ2-7, with D possibly TRBD2 on 5 matching bases. The CDR3 is 14 amino acids. Per germline, CDR1 SGHDN and CDR2 FVKESK. The ends were cut back, 7 bases at V and 3 bases at J, with 16 bases in the middle. CDR3 region: CASTQTRAYYEQYV. The CDR3 bases are TGTGCCAGCACCCAGACGCGGGCCTACTACGAGCAGTACGTC.